Below, one TCR beta chain is given with its context. The sample originates from a study of shared clonotypes between healthy human individuals. Trimming cost V 6 bases and J 3 bases, with 14 bases left between them. CDR3 length: 14 amino acids. Germline CDR1 reads MNHNS; CDR2 reads SASEGT. Profiling relied on immunoSEQ multiplex PCR, and the TCRdb table lists in-frame clones only, not all of them. The data show roughly 2.2 million clones, around 90% seen once. The receptor's source is a man between 18 and 29 years old in good health. Some clones in this sample may be carry-over from other donors' samples. The sample consisted of naive CD4+ T cells from PBMCs. Documented subset: CD45RA+ positively selected. The chain recombines TRBV6-1 with TRBJ2-5; D is possibly TRBD2 (6 bases). The CDR3 nucleotides read TGTGCCAGCAGGGGGTGGGGGGACGAAGAGACCCAGTACTTC. As protein: CASRGWGDEETQYF.